A selection of T cell receptor beta chains follows, all from one sample in a study of vaccination effects on CD4 cells after COVID-19. No antigen has been assigned to these receptors. TCRdb's table, derived via immunoSEQ multiplex PCR, lists solely in-frame clones and lacks some. The sample has tens of thousands of clones, about 72% seen once. The sample consisted of CD4+ T cells from PBMCs cultured without peptide, taken before COVID-19 vaccination. The source of these receptors is a human donor who had a prior SARS-CoV-2 infection. Both conserved end residues are part of each CDR3. D genes are given only for firm matches. The size entry is marked missing in some rows and otherwise reads once, few, many or a size class.

clone_size j_call d_call v_call cdr3_aa cdr3_nt
NA TRBJ1-2 NA TRBV5-5 CASSRRGDNYGYTF TGTGCCAGCAGCCGGAGGGGGGACAACTATGGCTACACCTTC
NA TRBJ2-5 TRBD2 TRBV3-1/TRBV3-2 CASSQGLGRGGLRRQETQYF TGTGCCAGCAGCCAAGGTTTAGGGCGGGGGGGCCTTCGGCGCCAAGAGACCCAGTACTTC
NA TRBJ1-5 NA TRBV19 CASSPSTGYGNQPQHF TGTGCCAGTAGTCCCTCCACAGGGTATGGCAATCAGCCCCAGCATTTT
NA TRBJ2-7 TRBD2 TRBV24-1 CATQAGGGVIYEQYF TGTGCCACCCAAGCTGGCGGGGGGGTTATCTACGAGCAGTACTTC
NA TRBJ2-7 NA TRBV29-1 CSAARALGTYEQYF TGCAGCGCAGCCCGGGCCCTAGGGACCTACGAGCAGTACTTC
NA TRBJ1-1 NA TRBV7-9 CASSLGGRVAFF TGTGCCAGCAGCTTAGGGGGACGGGTTGCTTTCTTT
NA TRBJ1-2 TRBD1 TRBV9 CASSDTATGNYGYTF TGTGCCAGCAGCGACACGGCGACAGGGAACTATGGCTACACCTTC
NA TRBJ2-7 NA TRBV21-1 CASSKRRVAYEQYF TGTGCCAGCAGCAAGCGGCGGGTAGCCTACGAGCAGTACTTC
once TRBJ2-3 TRBD2 TRBV11-3 CASSSRLAGGADTQYF TGTGCCAGCAGCTCTAGACTAGCGGGAGGGGCAGATACGCAGTATTTT
NA TRBJ2-1 TRBD1 TRBV5-1 CASSATGTAEQFF TGCGCCAGCAGCGCCACCGGGACAGCTGAGCAGTTCTTC
NA TRBJ1-2 TRBD1 TRBV2 CASTKGQGIFYGYTF TGTGCCAGCACCAAAGGACAGGGGATTTTCTATGGCTACACCTTC
NA TRBJ1-3 NA TRBV9 CASSVDQGNTIYF TGTGCCAGCAGCGTAGATCAGGGAAACACCATATATTTT
NA TRBJ1-5 NA TRBV2 CASKVSREGDQPQHF TGTGCCAGCAAGGTATCAAGGGAGGGGGATCAGCCCCAGCATTTT
NA TRBJ2-3 NA TRBV9 CASSVLGGVGYTDTQYF TGTGCCAGCAGCGTACTGGGCGGGGTTGGATACACAGATACGCAGTATTTT
NA TRBJ2-3 NA TRBV9 CASSVAGGGDTQYF TGTGCCAGCAGCGTAGCTGGGGGTGGAGATACGCAGTATTTT
NA TRBJ1-6 NA TRBV9 CASSGGGDSPLHF TGTGCCAGCAGCGGAGGAGGGGATTCACCCCTCCACTTT
few TRBJ2-3 TRBD1 TRBV2 CASRGTGVGDTQYF TGTGCCAGCAGGGGGACAGGGGTTGGGGATACGCAGTATTTT
NA TRBJ2-5 TRBD2 TRBV6-2/TRBV6-3 CASSTRTSGRPGVQYF TGTGCCAGCAGTACTCGGACTAGCGGGAGGCCAGGGGTCCAGTACTTC
NA TRBJ2-2 TRBD2 TRBV4-3 CASSQEYLAGGSGELFF TGCGCCAGCAGCCAAGAGTACCTAGCGGGGGGTTCCGGGGAGCTGTTTTTT
NA TRBJ2-4 NA TRBV11-3 CASSPGQTAKNIQYF TGTGCCAGCAGCCCCGGACAGACCGCCAAAAACATTCAGTACTTC
NA TRBJ1-1 TRBD1 TRBV9 CASNPSGQTNTEAFF TGTGCCAGCAACCCCTCGGGACAGACTAACACTGAAGCTTTCTTT
NA TRBJ1-1 NA TRBV6-5 CASRRGAWRNTEAFF TGTGCCAGCAGGCGCGGTGCGTGGAGGAACACTGAAGCTTTCTTT
NA TRBJ1-2 NA TRBV4-3 CASSRSQGRNYGYTF TGCGCCAGCAGCCGCAGTCAGGGGAGGAACTATGGCTACACCTTC